The next 18 T cell receptor beta chains were all read from a single sample in a study of radiotherapy plus CTLA-4 blockade in lung cancer. Assay: immunoSEQ multiplex PCR; the TCRdb copy retains only in-frame clones and omits some. The table lists tens of thousands of clones, approximately 86% of them singletons. This specimen consisted of peripheral blood, obtained from a patient treated with radiotherapy plus ipilimumab. All receptors come from a human donor with non-small cell lung cancer that progressed on radiotherapy plus ipilimumab.

The V call is TRBV6-1, the J call TRBJ2-2, with TRBD2 identical over 7 bases. The germline gives CDR1 MNHNS, CDR2 SASEGT. Germline trimming cut 2 bases from V and 8 bases from J; bases unmatched to any gene: 2. The CDR3 has 13 amino acids. CDR3 in amino acids: CASSERTRGELFF. The CDR3 DNA reads TGTGCCAGCAGTGAACGGACTAGGGGGGAGCTGTTTTTT.

This sequence joins TRBV15 and TRBJ1-2; 8 nucleotides align to TRBD1. This CDR3 has 15 residues. Trimming took 1 base from V and 6 from J; bases not matched to a gene: 7. Germline values: CDR1 LNHNV, CDR2 YYDKDF (reference sequence). The CDR3 nucleotides read TGTGCCACCAGCAGAGCTCCGACAGGGGAGGATGGCTACACCTTC. Translation: CATSRAPTGEDGYTF.

This clone has just a few counts. The chain recombines TRBV19 with TRBJ1-1; D unclear. CDR3 size: 14 residues. CDR1 is LNHDA and CDR2 is SQIVND in the germline V gene (reference sequence). V was clipped by 3 bases and J by 3 bases, with 11 bases between them. The CDR3 loop is CASSMTWRDTEAFF. In DNA form, the CDR3 reads TGTGCCAGTAGTATGACGTGGCGGGACACTGAAGCTTTCTTT.

The chain combines TRBV13 with TRBJ2-1; D is unclear. Trimming left V 4 bases short and J 11 bases short, with 15 bases between. The CDR3 has 13 residues. Germline V CDR1 and CDR2: PRHDT, FYEKMQ (reference sequence). CDR3 in DNA: TGTGCCAGCAGCTCCCCCCGCACGCCTCAGCAGTTCTTC. It specifies CASSSPRTPQQFF.

The chain has TRBV6-5 and TRBJ2-7; D gene unclear. V was pared by 0 bases and J by 4 bases, with 13 bases between. The CDR3 runs to 15 residues. CDR1 and CDR2 from the germline V gene are MNHEY and SVGAGI. The CDR3 DNA is TGTGCCAGCAGTTACTCCCGCGTTCTGGGGTACGAGCAGTACTTC. Encoded protein: CASSYSRVLGYEQYF.

This sequence joins TRBV2 and TRBJ2-7; D unclear. Deletions cut 4 bases from V and 6 bases from J, with 10 bases between. Germline V gene sequence: CDR1 SNHLY, CDR2 FYNNEI. The CDR3 consists of 12 residues. The DNA of the CDR3 is TGTGCCAGCAGTGTTGGGCCCCTCGAGCAGTACTTC. Translated, it gives CASSVGPLEQYF. The whole variable domain, remainder taken from reference TRBV2 and TRBJ2-7, is EPEVTQTPSHQVTQMGQEVILRCVPISNHLYFYWYRQILGQKVEFLVSFYNNEISEKSEIFDDQFSVERPDGSNFTLKIRSTKLEDSAMYFCASSVGPLEQYFGPGTRLTVT.

V usage is TRBV6-6 and J usage is TRBJ1-1; D remains unclear. The V gene's germline CDR1 is MNHNY and CDR2 SVGAGI (reference sequence). V gave up 2 bases and J gave up 1 base, with 5 bases separating them. This CDR3 comprises 13 residues. This chain's CDR3 is CASSYEENTEAFF. The CDR3 DNA reads TGTGCCAGCAGTTACGAAGAGAACACTGAAGCTTTCTTT.

V usage is TRBV29-1 and J usage is TRBJ2-7; 9 bases fit TRBD1. Germline lookup yields CDR1 SQVTM and CDR2 ANQGSEA. The ends lost 4 bases at V and 5 bases at J; junction bases unmatched: 6. The CDR3 consists of 13 residues. CDR3 in DNA: TGCAGCGTTGGGGTCGACAGGGGGAACGAGCAGTACTTC. Residues: CSVGVDRGNEQYF.

The CDR3 DNA sequence: TGTGCCAGCAGCGGGGGACTAGCGGGAGTGGAGACCCAGTACTTC. This encodes CASSGGLAGVETQYF. V is TRBV9 and J is TRBJ2-5, with 14 bases fitting TRBD2. With 3 bases clipped from V and 5 bases from J, the junction kept 3 bases outside the gene matches. The CDR3 runs to 15 residues. Germline V gene data show CDR1 as SGDLS and CDR2 as YYNGEE.

The V and J genes are TRBV6-1 and TRBJ1-2; D gene uncertain. The germline V gene has CDR1 MNHNS and CDR2 SASEGT. Trimming took 5 bases from V and 12 from J, leaving 25 bases between them. The CDR3 is made up of 15 amino acids. The CDR3 DNA reads TGTGCCAGCAGTCGAAGACAAGATATGGACTTTAGCCACACCTTC. Translation gives CASSRRQDMDFSHTF.

The chain couples TRBV4-1 to TRBJ2-3; the match to TRBD2 covers 8 bases. V shed 4 bases and J 4 bases; nucleotides not matched to a gene: 10. The CDR3 totals 16 residues. Germline loops: CDR1 MGHRA, CDR2 YSYEKL. The CDR3, as DNA: TGCGCCAGCAGCCCTAATGGACTAGCAAGTGCAGATACGCAGTATTTT. Translating gives CASSPNGLASADTQYF.

The rearrangement links TRBV30 to TRBJ1-2, with 10 positions matching TRBD1. V was clipped by 5 bases and J by 7 bases; unmatched bases: 7. Germline assignment: CDR1 GTSNPN and CDR2 SVGIG (reference sequence). CDR3 length: 13 residues. CDR3 region: CAWHRDRGFGYTF. The CDR3 nucleotides read TGTGCCTGGCACCGGGACAGGGGCTTTGGCTACACCTTC. The full variable domain, with the rest looked up from reference TRBV30 and TRBJ1-2, is SQTIHQWPATLVQPVGSPLSLECTVEGTSNPNLYWYRQAAGRGLQLLFYSVGIGQISSEVPQNLSASRPQDRQFILSSKKLLLSDSGFYLCAWHRDRGFGYTFGSGTRLTVV.

This clone was recorded once. This sequence joins TRBV13 and TRBJ1-2; tentatively, D is TRBD1 (5 bases). This CDR3 is built from 13 residues. Trimming cost V 2 bases and J 7 bases, with 11 bases left between them. The germline V gene has CDR1 PRHDT and CDR2 FYEKMQ (reference sequence). The CDR3 coding sequence is TGTGCCAGCAGCTTACAGGGTATTAGTGGCTACACCTTC. Protein product: CASSLQGISGYTF. The whole variable domain, remainder taken from reference TRBV13 and TRBJ1-2, is AAGVIQSPRHLIKEKRETATLKCYPIPRHDTVYWYQQGPGQDPQFLISFYEKMQSDKGSIPDRFSAQQFSDYHSELNMSSLELGDSALYFCASSLQGISGYTFGSGTRLTVV.

A few counts support this clone. The chain combines TRBV14 with TRBJ2-7, with TRBD1 identical over 10 bases. The CDR3 covers 14 residues. The germline CDR1 and CDR2 sequences are SGHDN and FVKESK. Losses at the gene ends were 3 bases for V and 4 bases for J; bases not matched to a gene: 3. CDR3 sequence: CASSHRQGAYEQYF. Here the CDR3 DNA reads TGTGCCAGCAGCCACCGACAGGGGGCTTACGAGCAGTACTTC.

The rearrangement uses TRBV6-1 and TRBJ1-2; D remains ambiguous. Germline V gene sequence: CDR1 MNHNS, CDR2 SASEGT. The CDR3 totals 12 residues. V dropped 3 bases and J dropped 4 bases, with 6 bases sitting between them. The CDR3 region is CASSDGAYGYTF. CDR3 bases: TGTGCCAGCAGTGATGGCGCCTATGGCTACACCTTC.

The chain joins TRBV1 to TRBJ2-6. TRBV1 is marked as a pseudogene. The CDR3 runs 18 residues. CDR3: CTSSCERLCTSRANVLTF. The CDR3 region has the DNA TGCACCAGCAGTTGCGAACGTTTGTGCACAAGTCGGGCCAACGTCCTGACTTTC.

The DNA for the CDR3 is TGTGCCAGCAGCTTACGAGTACTAGCGGGGGTCGGGGAGCTGTTTTTT. Residues: CASSLRVLAGVGELFF. The chain links TRBV7-2 to TRBJ2-2; 11 bases map to TRBD2. The germline V gene has CDR1 SGHTA and CDR2 FQGNSA. This CDR3 has 16 residues. With V trimmed by 2 bases and J by 7 bases, 6 bases remained unmatched.

The gene calls are TRBV6-5 and TRBJ1-6; tentatively, D is TRBD1 (5 bases). Germline assignment: CDR1 MNHEY and CDR2 SVGAGI. Trimming took 5 bases from V and 6 from J, leaving 11 bases between them. This CDR3 comprises 14 residues. CDR3 nucleotide sequence: TGTGCCAGCAGTGGGGCTGGGGCTAATTCACCCCTCCACTTT. Its translation is CASSGAGANSPLHF.